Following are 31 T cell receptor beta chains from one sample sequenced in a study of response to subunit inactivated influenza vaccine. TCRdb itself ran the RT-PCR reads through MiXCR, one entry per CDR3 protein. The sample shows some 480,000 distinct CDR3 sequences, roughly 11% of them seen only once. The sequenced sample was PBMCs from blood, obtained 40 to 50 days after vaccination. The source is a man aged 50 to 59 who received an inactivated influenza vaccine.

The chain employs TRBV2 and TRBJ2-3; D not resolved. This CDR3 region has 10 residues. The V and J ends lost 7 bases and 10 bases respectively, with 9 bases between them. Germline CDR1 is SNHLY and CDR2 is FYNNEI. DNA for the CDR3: TGTGCCAGCATCCAAGGGTCGCAGTATTTT. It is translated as CASIQGSQYF.

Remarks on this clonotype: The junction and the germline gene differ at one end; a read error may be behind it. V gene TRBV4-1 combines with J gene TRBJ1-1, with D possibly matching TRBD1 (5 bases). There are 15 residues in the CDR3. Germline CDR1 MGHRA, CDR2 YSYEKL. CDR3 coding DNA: TGCGCCAACAGCCAACCTGGGACGGTGAACACTGAAGCTTTCTTT. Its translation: CANSQPGTVNTEAFF.

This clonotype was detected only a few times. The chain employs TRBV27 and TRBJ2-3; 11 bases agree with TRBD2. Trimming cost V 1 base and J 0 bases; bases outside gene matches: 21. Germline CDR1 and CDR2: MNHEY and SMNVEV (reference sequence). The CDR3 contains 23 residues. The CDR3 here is CASSLLAGLADSRTKASTDTQYF. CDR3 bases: TGTGCCAGCAGTTTATTGGCGGGACTAGCGGACTCACGAACCAAGGCTAGCACAGATACGCAGTATTTT.

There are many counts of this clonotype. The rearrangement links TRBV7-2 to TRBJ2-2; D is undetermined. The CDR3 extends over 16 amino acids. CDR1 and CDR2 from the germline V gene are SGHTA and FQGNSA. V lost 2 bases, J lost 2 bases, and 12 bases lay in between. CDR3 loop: CASSLFAPKNTGELFF. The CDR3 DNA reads TGTGCCAGCAGCTTATTTGCTCCCAAAAACACCGGGGAGCTGTTTTTT.

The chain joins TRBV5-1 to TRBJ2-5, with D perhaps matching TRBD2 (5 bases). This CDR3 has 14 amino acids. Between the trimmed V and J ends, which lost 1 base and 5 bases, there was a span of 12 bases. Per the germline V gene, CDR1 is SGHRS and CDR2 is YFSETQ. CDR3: CASSLSGVRETQYF. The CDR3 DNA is TGCGCCAGCAGCTTGTCCGGGGTTCGGGAGACCCAGTACTTC.

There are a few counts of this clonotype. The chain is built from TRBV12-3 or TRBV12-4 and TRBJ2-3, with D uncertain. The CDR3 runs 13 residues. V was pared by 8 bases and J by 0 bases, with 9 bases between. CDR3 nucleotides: TGTGCCAGCGATACTGCTAGCACAGATACGCAGTATTTT. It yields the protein CASDTASTDTQYF.

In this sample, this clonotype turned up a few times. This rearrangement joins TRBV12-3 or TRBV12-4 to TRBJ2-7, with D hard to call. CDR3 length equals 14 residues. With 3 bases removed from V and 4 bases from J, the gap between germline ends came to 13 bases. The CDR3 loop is CASSLWVGLYEQYF. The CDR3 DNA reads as TGTGCCAGCAGTTTGTGGGTGGGGTTGTACGAGCAGTACTTC.

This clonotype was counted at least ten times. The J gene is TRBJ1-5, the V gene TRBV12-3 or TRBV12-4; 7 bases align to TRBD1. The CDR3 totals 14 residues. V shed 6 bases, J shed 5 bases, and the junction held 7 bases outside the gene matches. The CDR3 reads CASSLRDSDQPQHF. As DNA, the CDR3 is TGTGCCAGCAGCCTCCGGGACAGTGATCAGCCCCAGCATTTT.

CDR3 sequence reads: CASSLLGRPETQYF. DNA of the CDR3: TGTGCCAGCAGCTTGTTGGGCCGTCCGGAGACCCAGTACTTC. The gene calls are TRBV5-5 and TRBJ2-5, with unresolved D. The CDR3 runs to 14 residues. Germline loops: CDR1 SGHKS, CDR2 YYEKEE (reference sequence). V was clipped by 1 base and J by 5 bases, with 12 bases between them.

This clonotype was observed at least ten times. CDR3 in amino acids: CASSRQNNEQFF. For the CDR3, the DNA is TGCGCCAGCAGTAGACAGAACAATGAGCAGTTCTTC. The chain joins TRBV5-1 to TRBJ2-1, with a tentative D call TRBD1 (5 bases). The ends were cut back, 5 bases at V and 5 bases at J, with 8 bases in the middle. Germline V CDR1 and CDR2: SGHRS, YFSETQ. The CDR3 extends over 12 amino acids.

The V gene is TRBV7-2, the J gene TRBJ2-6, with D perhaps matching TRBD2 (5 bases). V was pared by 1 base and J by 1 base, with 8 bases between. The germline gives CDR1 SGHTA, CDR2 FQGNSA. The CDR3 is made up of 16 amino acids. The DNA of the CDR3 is TGTGCCAGCAGCTTAGGGAGAGGGTCTGGGGCCAACGTCCTGACTTTC. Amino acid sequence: CASSLGRGSGANVLTF.

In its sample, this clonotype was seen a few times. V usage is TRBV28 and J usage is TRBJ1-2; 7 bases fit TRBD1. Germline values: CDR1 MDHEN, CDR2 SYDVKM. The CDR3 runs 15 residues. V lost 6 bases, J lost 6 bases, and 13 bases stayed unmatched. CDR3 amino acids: CASRLPGTVSDGYTF. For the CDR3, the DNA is TGTGCCAGCAGACTGCCCGGGACAGTCTCCGATGGCTACACCTTC.

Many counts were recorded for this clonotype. CDR3 sequence: CSARPRTGVSTF. The CDR3 nucleotides are TGCAGCGCTCGCCCCCGAACAGGCGTGTCCACCTTC. V and J are TRBV29-1 and TRBJ1-2; D perhaps matches TRBD1 (5 bases). Germline CDR1 and CDR2: SQVTM and ANQGSEA. With 7 bases removed from V and 13 bases from J, the gap between germline ends came to 22 bases. This CDR3 is built from 12 residues.

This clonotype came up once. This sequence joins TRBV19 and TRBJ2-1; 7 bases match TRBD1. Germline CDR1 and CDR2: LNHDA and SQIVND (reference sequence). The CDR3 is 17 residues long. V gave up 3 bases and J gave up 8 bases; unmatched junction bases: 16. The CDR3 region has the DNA TGTGCCAGTAGTATTCCGGGACAGCTACTTACTTTCCATGAGCAGTTCTTC. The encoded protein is CASSIPGQLLTFHEQFF. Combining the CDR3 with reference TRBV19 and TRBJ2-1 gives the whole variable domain DGGITQSPKYLFRKEGQNVTLSCEQNLNHDAMYWYRQDPGQGLRLIYYSQIVNDFQKGDIAEGYSVSREKKESFPLTVTSAQKNPTAFYLCASSIPGQLLTFHEQFFGPGTRLTVL.

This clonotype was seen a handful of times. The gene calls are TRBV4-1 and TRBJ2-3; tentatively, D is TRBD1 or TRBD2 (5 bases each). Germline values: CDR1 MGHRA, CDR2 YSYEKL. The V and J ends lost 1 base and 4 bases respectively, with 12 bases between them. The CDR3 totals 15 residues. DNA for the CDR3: TGCGCCAGCAGCCAAGGGGGGTTTCTGGCAGATACGCAGTATTTT. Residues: CASSQGGFLADTQYF.

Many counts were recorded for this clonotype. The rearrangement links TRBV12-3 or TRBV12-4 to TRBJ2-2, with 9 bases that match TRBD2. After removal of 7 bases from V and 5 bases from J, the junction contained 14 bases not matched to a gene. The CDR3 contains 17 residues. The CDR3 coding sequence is TGTGCCAGCATGGAGGCTAGCGGGGCGCCCGGAACCGGGGAGCTGTTTTTT. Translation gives CASMEASGAPGTGELFF.

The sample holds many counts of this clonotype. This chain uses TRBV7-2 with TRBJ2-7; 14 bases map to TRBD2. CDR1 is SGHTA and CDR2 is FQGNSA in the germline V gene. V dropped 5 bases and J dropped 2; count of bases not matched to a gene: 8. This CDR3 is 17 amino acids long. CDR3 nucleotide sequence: TGTGCCAGCAGCACGCCGGGACTAGCGGGAGTCCCCTACGAGCAGTACTTC. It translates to CASSTPGLAGVPYEQYF. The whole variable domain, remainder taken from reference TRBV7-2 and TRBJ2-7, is GAGVSQSPSNKVTEKGKDVELRCDPISGHTALYWYRQSLGQGLEFLIYFQGNSAPDKSGLPSDRFSAERTGGSVSTLTIQRTQQEDSAVYLCASSTPGLAGVPYEQYFGPGTRLTVT.

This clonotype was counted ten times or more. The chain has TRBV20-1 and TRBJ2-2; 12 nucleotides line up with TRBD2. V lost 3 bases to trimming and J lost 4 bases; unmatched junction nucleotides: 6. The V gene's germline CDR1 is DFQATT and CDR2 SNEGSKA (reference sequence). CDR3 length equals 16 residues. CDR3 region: CSARATSGSPTGELFF. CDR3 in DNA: TGCAGTGCTAGGGCGACTAGCGGGAGCCCCACCGGGGAGCTGTTTTTT.

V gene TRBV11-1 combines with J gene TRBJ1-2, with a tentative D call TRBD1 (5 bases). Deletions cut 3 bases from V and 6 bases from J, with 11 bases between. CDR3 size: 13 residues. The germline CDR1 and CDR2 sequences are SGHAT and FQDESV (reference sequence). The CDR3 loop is CASSFAGRNGYTF. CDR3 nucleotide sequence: TGTGCCAGCAGCTTCGCAGGGAGGAATGGCTACACCTTC.

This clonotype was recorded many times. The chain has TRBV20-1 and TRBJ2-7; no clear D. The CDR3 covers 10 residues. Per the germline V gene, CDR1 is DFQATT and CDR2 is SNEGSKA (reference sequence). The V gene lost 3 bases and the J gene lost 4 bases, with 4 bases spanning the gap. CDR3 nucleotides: TGCAGTGCTAGGGGGTACGAGCAGTACTTC. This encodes CSARGYEQYF.

DNA of the CDR3: TGTGCCAGCAGTGAGATACAGCTGAATCAGCCCCAGCATTTT. This encodes CASSEIQLNQPQHF. This sequence joins TRBV6-1 and TRBJ1-5; no firm D call. V gave up 3 bases and J gave up 4 bases, with 10 bases separating them. From germline, CDR1 is MNHNS and CDR2 SASEGT. There are 14 residues in the CDR3.

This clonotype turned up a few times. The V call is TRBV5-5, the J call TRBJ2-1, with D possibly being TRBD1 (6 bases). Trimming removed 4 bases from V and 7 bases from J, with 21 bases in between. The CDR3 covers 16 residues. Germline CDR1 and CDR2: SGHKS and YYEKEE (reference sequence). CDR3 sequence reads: CASSGHRDPRGNEQFF. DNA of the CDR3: TGTGCCAGCAGCGGCCATCGGGACCCGAGGGGGAATGAGCAGTTCTTC.

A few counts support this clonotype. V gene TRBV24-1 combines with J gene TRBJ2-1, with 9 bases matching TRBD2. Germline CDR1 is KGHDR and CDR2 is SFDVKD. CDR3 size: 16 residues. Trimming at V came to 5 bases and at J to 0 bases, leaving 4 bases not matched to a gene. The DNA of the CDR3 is TGTGCCACCAGTGGATTGGGACTAGCCTCCTACAATGAGCAGTTCTTC. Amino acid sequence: CATSGLGLASYNEQFF.

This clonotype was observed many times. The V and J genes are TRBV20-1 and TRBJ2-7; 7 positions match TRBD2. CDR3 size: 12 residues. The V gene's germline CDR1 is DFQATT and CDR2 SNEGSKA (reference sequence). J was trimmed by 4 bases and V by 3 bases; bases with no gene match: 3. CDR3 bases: TGCAGTGCTAGCGGGAGGTTATACGAGCAGTACTTC. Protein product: CSASGRLYEQYF.

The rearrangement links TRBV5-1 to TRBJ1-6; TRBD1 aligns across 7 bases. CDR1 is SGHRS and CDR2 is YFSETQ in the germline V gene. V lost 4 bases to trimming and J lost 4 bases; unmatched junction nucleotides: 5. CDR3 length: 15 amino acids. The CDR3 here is CASSPETGYNSPLHF. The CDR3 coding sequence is TGCGCCAGCAGCCCTGAGACAGGGTATAATTCACCCCTCCACTTT. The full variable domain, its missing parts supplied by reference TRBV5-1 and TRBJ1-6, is KAGVTQTPRYLIKTRGQQVTLSCSPISGHRSVSWYQQTPGQGLQFLFEYFSETQRNKGNFPGRFSGRQFSNSRSEMNVSTLELGDSALYLCASSPETGYNSPLHFGNGTRLTVT.

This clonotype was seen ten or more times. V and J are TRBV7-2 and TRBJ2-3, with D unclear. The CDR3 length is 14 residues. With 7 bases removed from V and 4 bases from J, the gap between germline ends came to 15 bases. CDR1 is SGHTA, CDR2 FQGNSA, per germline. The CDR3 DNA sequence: TGTGCCAGCACCTCAAGGCGGAGTTCAGATACGCAGTATTTT. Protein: CASTSRRSSDTQYF.

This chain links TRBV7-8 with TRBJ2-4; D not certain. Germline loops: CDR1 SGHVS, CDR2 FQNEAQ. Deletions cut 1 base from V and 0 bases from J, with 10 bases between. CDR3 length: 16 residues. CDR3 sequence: CASSLERPLAKNIQYF. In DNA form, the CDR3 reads TGTGCCAGCAGCTTAGAGCGTCCTCTAGCCAAAAACATTCAGTACTTC.

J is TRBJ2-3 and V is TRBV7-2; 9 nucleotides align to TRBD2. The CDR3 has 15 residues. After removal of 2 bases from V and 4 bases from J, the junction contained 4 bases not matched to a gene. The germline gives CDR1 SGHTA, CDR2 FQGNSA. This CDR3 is CASSLKSGGSDTQYF. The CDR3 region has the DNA TGTGCCAGCAGCTTAAAAAGCGGGGGGTCAGATACGCAGTATTTT.

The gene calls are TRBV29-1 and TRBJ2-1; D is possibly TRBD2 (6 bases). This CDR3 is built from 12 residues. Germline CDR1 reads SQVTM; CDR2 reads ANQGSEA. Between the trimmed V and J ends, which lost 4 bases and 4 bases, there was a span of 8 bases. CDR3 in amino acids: CSVGRGYNEQFF. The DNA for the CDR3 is TGCAGCGTTGGTCGGGGGTACAATGAGCAGTTCTTC.

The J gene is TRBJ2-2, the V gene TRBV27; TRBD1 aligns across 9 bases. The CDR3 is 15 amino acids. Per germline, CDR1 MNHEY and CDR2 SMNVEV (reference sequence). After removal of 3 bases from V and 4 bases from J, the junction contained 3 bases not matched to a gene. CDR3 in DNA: TGTGCCAGCAGTTTCGACAGGGGGATCACCGGGGAGCTGTTTTTT. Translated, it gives CASSFDRGITGELFF.

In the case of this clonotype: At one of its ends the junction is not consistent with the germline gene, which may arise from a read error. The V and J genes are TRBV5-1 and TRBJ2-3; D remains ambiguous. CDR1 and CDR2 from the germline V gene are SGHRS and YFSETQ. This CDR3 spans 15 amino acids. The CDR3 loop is CASSLRHSRTDTQYF. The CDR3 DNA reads TGCGCCAGTAGCTTAAGGCATTCCCGCACAGATACGCAGTATTTT.